One and the same sample provided the 23 T cell receptor beta chains below, sequenced in a study of cytomegalovirus exposure and HLA in healthy donors (dated by TCRdb to 2016 to 2017). Library generation was performed with the immunoSEQ multiplex PCR assay. A mixture of 60 forward primers for TCR Vbeta segments and 13 reverse primers for TCR Jbeta segments was used in the multiplex PCR. TCRdb stores this immuneACCESS table with in-frame sequences only. Part of the clones is absent; in the studies checked, under half of the shortfall reflects unresolved V genes, and no reason is known for the rest. The sample table contains about 120,000 clones; only one count was recorded for 60% to 85% of them. 2.5% to 3% of the sample lies in the top ten. Sequenced material: PBMCs. All receptors derive from a woman in her forties in good health and CMV-seropositive.

This chain connects TRBV10-3 to TRBJ2-3; the match to TRBD2 covers 7 bases. Trimming cost V 0 bases and J 0 bases; bases outside gene matches: 6. Looked up from germline, CDR1 is ENHRY and CDR2 is SYGVKD. The CDR3 is 17 residues long. CDR3 residues: CAISESGRDPSTDTQYF. The CDR3, as DNA: TGTGCCATCAGTGAGTCGGGGAGGGATCCTAGCACAGATACGCAGTATTTT.

This rearrangement joins TRBV2 to TRBJ2-3, with 10 bases matching TRBD2. The CDR3 extends over 15 amino acids. Unmatched junction bases numbered 4, after V lost 3 bases and J lost 4 bases. Germline CDR1 and CDR2: SNHLY and FYNNEI. The CDR3 reads CASSDLAGVPDTQYF. The CDR3 DNA is TGTGCCAGCAGTGACCTAGCGGGAGTTCCAGATACGCAGTATTTT. Complete variable domain (other parts from reference TRBV2 and TRBJ2-3): EPEVTQTPSHQVTQMGQEVILRCVPISNHLYFYWYRQILGQKVEFLVSFYNNEISEKSEIFDDQFSVERPDGSNFTLKIRSTKLEDSAMYFCASSDLAGVPDTQYFGPGTRLTVL.

The chain is built from TRBV14 and TRBJ1-1; D gene uncertain. This CDR3 has 14 amino acids. Between the trimmed V and J ends, which lost 1 base and 4 bases, there was a span of 10 bases. Germline assignment: CDR1 SGHDN and CDR2 FVKESK. CDR3 protein: CASSQALRFTEAFF. The CDR3 bases are TGTGCCAGCAGCCAAGCCTTGAGGTTCACTGAAGCTTTCTTT.

The chain carries TRBV19 and TRBJ1-3; no clear D. Between the trimmed V and J ends, which lost 7 bases and 8 bases, there was a span of 9 bases. CDR3 length equals 11 residues. Germline V gene lookup returns CDR1 LNHDA and CDR2 SQIVND (reference sequence). CDR3 sequence reads: CASKEADTIYF. In DNA, the CDR3 is TGTGCCAGTAAAGAGGCGGACACCATATATTTT.

The rearrangement links TRBV6-5 to TRBJ1-2; TRBD1 agrees at 8 bases. Germline values: CDR1 MNHEY, CDR2 SVGAGI. V shed 4 bases, J shed 8 bases, and the junction held 15 bases outside the gene matches. CDR3 length: 16 residues. In DNA, the CDR3 is TGTGCCAGCAGTTCCCCGGGACAGGAGCTTGCGAGAGGCTACACCTTC. It yields the protein CASSSPGQELARGYTF.

The chain recombines TRBV28 with TRBJ2-3; TRBD1 matches 10 bases. This CDR3 has 15 residues. Germline lookup yields CDR1 MDHEN and CDR2 SYDVKM. With 6 bases clipped from V and 3 bases from J, the junction kept 6 bases outside the gene matches. This chain's CDR3 is CASSPPGQGTDTQYF. The CDR3 DNA follows: TGTGCCAGCAGCCCACCGGGACAGGGGACAGATACGCAGTATTTT.

The gene calls are TRBV7-3 and TRBJ2-1, with no clear D. The germline V gene has CDR1 SGHTA and CDR2 FQGTGA. The germline V and J ends were trimmed by 5 bases and 7 bases, with 12 bases remaining between them. The CDR3 has 13 residues. The CDR3 reads CASSPYNRNEQFF. The CDR3, as DNA: TGTGCCAGCAGCCCATACAACCGAAATGAGCAGTTCTTC. Full variable domain (missing parts from reference TRBV7-3 and TRBJ2-1): GAGVSQTPSNKVTEKGKYVELRCDPISGHTALYWYRQSLGQGPEFLIYFQGTGAADDSGLPNDRFFAVRPEGSVSTLKIQRTERGDSAVYLCASSPYNRNEQFFGPGTRLTVL.

This clone appeared a single time. The V gene is TRBV11-1, the J gene TRBJ2-7, with a possible D match to TRBD2 (5 bases). Germline V CDR1 and CDR2: SGHAT, FQDESV (reference sequence). This CDR3 is 15 amino acids long. V was pared by 5 bases and J by 3 bases, with 17 bases between. CDR3 nucleotide sequence: TGTGCCAGCAGCGCAGCGGTATCCGGTGGCTACGAGCAGTACTTC. Amino acid sequence: CASSAAVSGGYEQYF.

This clone was seen a single time. The chain combines TRBV5-8 with TRBJ1-6; D unclear. Germline CDR1 SGHTS, CDR2 YDEGEE. The CDR3 is 16 residues long. V shed 4 bases and J shed 10 bases, with 21 bases lying between them. CDR3 sequence reads: CASSLVPLFLGSPLHF. For the CDR3, the DNA is TGTGCCAGCAGCCTTGTGCCACTCTTTTTGGGCTCACCCCTCCACTTT. The full variable domain, completed using reference TRBV5-8 and TRBJ1-6, is EAGVTQSPTHLIKTRGQQATLRCSPISGHTSVYWYQQALGLGLQFLLWYDEGEERNRGNFPPRFSGRQFPNYSSELNVNALELEDSALYLCASSLVPLFLGSPLHFGNGTRLTVT.

V gene TRBV10-3 combines with J gene TRBJ2-2; tentatively, D is TRBD1 (5 bases). This CDR3 is built from 17 residues. The V gene lost 4 bases and the J gene lost 2 bases, with 17 bases spanning the gap. Germline V gene data show CDR1 as ENHRY and CDR2 as SYGVKD. CDR3 region: CAISGPAGLVNTGELFF. The CDR3 coding sequence is TGTGCCATCAGTGGTCCGGCAGGGCTAGTAAACACCGGGGAGCTGTTTTTT.

The chain uses TRBV2 and TRBJ1-6, with 8 bases aligning to TRBD1. V gave up 6 bases and J gave up 7 bases; unmatched junction bases: 8. This CDR3 contains 15 residues. The germline V gene encodes CDR1 SNHLY and CDR2 FYNNEI. As DNA, the CDR3 is TGTGCCAGCAGGAGGACAGGGACCAAGAATTCACCCCTCCACTTT. This translates into CASRRTGTKNSPLHF.

This clone was seen more than once but under ten times. The chain joins TRBV2 to TRBJ1-6, with a possible D match to TRBD1 (6 bases). CDR1 and CDR2 (germline): SNHLY, FYNNEI. V shed 3 bases and J shed 10 bases, with 10 bases lying between them. The CDR3 loop spans 13 amino acids. CDR3 sequence (DNA): TGTGCCAGCAGTGACAGGGGTCAATCACCCCTCCACTTT. Translated: CASSDRGQSPLHF.

The rearrangement uses TRBV5-6 and TRBJ1-2, with 8 bases identical to TRBD1. Germline CDR1 is SGHDT and CDR2 is YYEEEE. The CDR3 length is 17 residues. Trimming took 0 bases from V and 1 from J; bases not matched to a gene: 8. CDR3 coding DNA: TGTGCCAGCAGCTTGGGAGACAGGGGCGCCTTTAACTATGGCTACACCTTC. Its translation is CASSLGDRGAFNYGYTF.

This chain uses TRBV2 with TRBJ1-2, with 8 bases lining up with TRBD1. CDR3 length equals 15 residues. Losses at the gene ends were 6 bases for V and 4 bases for J; bases not matched to a gene: 10. Germline V gives CDR1 SNHLY, CDR2 FYNNEI. The CDR3, as DNA: TGTGCCAGCAGGGGGGGATCGGACAGGGTCTATGGCTACACCTTC. It yields the protein CASRGGSDRVYGYTF.

The J gene is TRBJ2-5, the V gene TRBV11-2; TRBD2 agrees at 10 bases. Germline trimming cut 4 bases from V and 5 bases from J; bases unmatched to any gene: 7. The CDR3 spans 15 residues. CDR1 is SGHAT, CDR2 FQNNGV, per germline. The DNA of the CDR3 is TGTGCCAGCAGCTCTCCCGGACTAGCGGAGGAGACCCAGTACTTC. It specifies CASSSPGLAEETQYF.

The chain employs TRBV7-2 and TRBJ1-5; D gene uncertain. CDR1 is SGHTA, CDR2 FQGNSA, per germline. The CDR3 consists of 15 residues. V dropped 2 bases and J dropped 0 bases, with 8 bases sitting between them. The chain's CDR3 is CASSLFSDSNQPQHF. The CDR3 region has the DNA TGTGCCAGCAGCTTATTCTCAGATAGCAATCAGCCCCAGCATTTT.

In this sample, this clone turned up a few times. CDR3 DNA sequence: TGTGCCAGCAGCCAAACAGCCCACAACAGGGGTTGGGGCTACACCTTC. Translating it yields CASSQTAHNRGWGYTF. This rearrangement joins TRBV4-2 to TRBJ1-2; 7 bases agree with TRBD1. The CDR3 is 16 amino acids. With V trimmed by 2 bases and J by 8 bases, 14 bases remained unmatched. The germline V gene has CDR1 LGHNA and CDR2 YNFKEQ.

V gene TRBV5-4 combines with J gene TRBJ2-1; 9 nucleotides match TRBD2. The V segment lost 4 bases and the J segment 5 bases; nucleotides outside the gene matches: 7. The CDR3 sequence is 15 residues long. CDR1 is SGHNT and CDR2 is YYREEE in the germline V gene (reference sequence). CDR3 loop: CASSPPGLANNEQFF. As DNA, the CDR3 is TGTGCCAGCAGCCCGCCGGGACTAGCTAACAATGAGCAGTTCTTC. Full variable domain (rest looked up from reference TRBV5-4 and TRBJ2-1): ETGVTQSPTHLIKTRGQQVTLRCSSQSGHNTVSWYQQALGQGPQFIFQYYREEENGRGNFPPRFSGLQFPNYSSELNVNALELDDSALYLCASSPPGLANNEQFFGPGTRLTVL.

This clone was picked up one time. The J gene is TRBJ1-2, the V gene TRBV5-1, with 8 nucleotides matching TRBD1. Germline-derived CDR1 and CDR2 are SGHRS and YFSETQ. The length of the CDR3 is 14 residues. V gave up 4 bases and J gave up 2 bases; unmatched junction bases: 4. Here the CDR3 reads CASSTGQGNYGYTF. The DNA for the CDR3 is TGCGCCAGCAGCACCGGACAGGGCAACTATGGCTACACCTTC.

The V and J genes are TRBV6-1 and TRBJ2-7; TRBD2 aligns across 10 bases. CDR1 is MNHNS and CDR2 is SASEGT in the germline V gene. The CDR3 totals 15 residues. The J segment lost 6 bases and the V segment lost 7 bases, leaving 12 bases of the junction unmatched. For the CDR3, the DNA is TGTGCCAGCACCCTCGGGGCTAGCGGGAGTATCGAGCAGTACTTC. This gives the protein CASTLGASGSIEQYF.

This clone was seen only a few times. The V and J genes are TRBV11-2 and TRBJ1-3; 7 nucleotides line up with TRBD1. Germline V lookup: CDR1 SGHAT, CDR2 FQNNGV. The length of the CDR3 is 13 residues. V shed 5 bases and J 11 bases; nucleotides not matched to a gene: 9. DNA of the CDR3: TGTGCCAGCAGCCCCGGACAGGCCATGCCCATATATTTT. It yields the protein CASSPGQAMPIYF. Full variable domain (rest looked up from reference TRBV11-2 and TRBJ1-3): EAGVAQSPRYKIIEKRQSVAFWCNPISGHATLYWYQQILGQGPKLLIQFQNNGVVDDSQLPKDRFSAERLKGVDSTLKIQPAKLEDSAVYLCASSPGQAMPIYFGEGSWLTVV.

The rearrangement joins TRBV10-3 to TRBJ2-1; 9 positions agree with TRBD2. This CDR3 contains 14 residues. J gave up 9 bases and V 11 bases, and 14 bases lay outside the gene matches. CDR1 is ENHRY and CDR2 is SYGVKD in the germline V gene. The CDR3 sequence: CASKKVAGDGEQFF. The CDR3 DNA reads as TGTGCCTCTAAGAAGGTAGCGGGAGATGGTGAGCAGTTCTTC.

The rearrangement links TRBV4-1 to TRBJ2-1, with 7 bases fitting TRBD1. The CDR3 runs 15 residues. Germline V gene lookup returns CDR1 MGHRA and CDR2 YSYEKL. Unmatched junction bases numbered 9, after V lost 1 base and J lost 9 bases. The CDR3 here is CASSQGNRGFGEQFF. The DNA for the CDR3 is TGCGCCAGCAGCCAAGGCAACAGGGGATTTGGTGAGCAGTTCTTC.